This is a list of T cell receptor beta chains from one sample in a study of control samples from healthy donors and cancer patients. Sequenced by immunoSEQ multiplex PCR; TCRdb stores in-frame clones only, minus some. The profile shows 150,000 to 200,000 clones, around 96% of them singletons. Input material: blood. Receptors were obtained from a woman between 35 and 50 years old in good health. The CDR3 runs from the conserved cysteine through the conserved F or W. Fields, in order: V gene, D gene, J gene, clone size, CDR3 protein, CDR3 DNA. A D gene is named only where the DNA matches it firmly. Expanded clones get a size class; other rows say once, few or many, or leave the size out.

v_call: TRBV7-2
d_call: -
j_call: TRBJ1-1
clone_size: -
cdr3_aa: CASSLIVPAEAFF
cdr3_nt: TGTGCCAGCAGCTTAATAGTTCCCGCTGAAGCTTTCTTT

v_call: TRBV5-6
d_call: TRBD1
j_call: TRBJ2-7
clone_size: -
cdr3_aa: CASSFGTGSYEQYF
cdr3_nt: TGTGCCAGCAGCTTTGGGACAGGGTCCTACGAGCAGTACTTC

v_call: TRBV5-5
d_call: -
j_call: TRBJ1-1
clone_size: -
cdr3_aa: CASGLGGMNTEAFF
cdr3_nt: TGTGCCAGCGGTCTTGGGGGCATGAACACTGAAGCTTTCTTT

v_call: TRBV10-3
d_call: -
j_call: TRBJ1-3
clone_size: -
cdr3_aa: CAIRAASGNTIYF
cdr3_nt: TGTGCCATCAGAGCCGCGTCCGGAAACACCATATATTTT

v_call: TRBV6-1
d_call: -
j_call: TRBJ1-1
clone_size: -
cdr3_aa: CASSDPTYPNTEAFF
cdr3_nt: TGTGCCAGCAGTGACCCGACTTACCCGAACACTGAAGCTTTCTTT

v_call: TRBV5-5
d_call: TRBD2
j_call: TRBJ2-3
clone_size: once
cdr3_aa: CASSSGLAQDTQYF
cdr3_nt: TGTGCCAGCAGCTCGGGACTAGCCCAAGATACGCAGTATTTT

v_call: TRBV4-3
d_call: TRBD1
j_call: TRBJ1-2
clone_size: -
cdr3_aa: CASSQGQAGYTF
cdr3_nt: TGCGCCAGCAGCCAGGGACAGGCTGGCTACACCTTC

v_call: TRBV28
d_call: TRBD1
j_call: TRBJ1-2
clone_size: -
cdr3_aa: CASRDRGEGLYGYTF
cdr3_nt: TGTGCCAGCAGGGACAGGGGGGAGGGCCTCTATGGCTACACCTTC

v_call: TRBV7-2
d_call: -
j_call: TRBJ2-3
clone_size: -
cdr3_aa: CASSARTDTQYF
cdr3_nt: TGTGCCAGCAGCGCCCGCACAGATACGCAGTATTTT

v_call: TRBV12-2
d_call: -
j_call: TRBJ1-5
clone_size: once
cdr3_aa: CASRLQTLNTGGGCSNQPQHF
cdr3_nt: TGTGCAAGTCGCTTACAAACCCTTAACACAGGGGGGGGATGTAGCAATCAGCCCCAGCATTTT

v_call: TRBV3-1/TRBV3-2
d_call: -
j_call: TRBJ1-5
clone_size: -
cdr3_aa: CASSQMTGEQPQHF
cdr3_nt: TGTGCCAGCAGCCAAATGACAGGAGAACAGCCCCAGCATTTT

v_call: TRBV11-3
d_call: -
j_call: TRBJ1-3
clone_size: once
cdr3_aa: CASSHSGNTIYF
cdr3_nt: TGTGCCAGCAGCCACTCTGGAAACACCATATATTTT

v_call: TRBV29-1
d_call: TRBD1
j_call: TRBJ2-7
clone_size: -
cdr3_aa: CSVEGTGGYEQYF
cdr3_nt: TGCAGCGTTGAAGGGACAGGGGGCTACGAGCAGTACTTC

v_call: TRBV6-4
d_call: TRBD1
j_call: TRBJ1-6
clone_size: few
cdr3_aa: CASSYDRVGNSPLHF
cdr3_nt: TGTGCCAGCAGTTACGACAGGGTCGGTAATTCACCCCTCCACTTT

v_call: TRBV10-3
d_call: TRBD2
j_call: TRBJ2-3
clone_size: -
cdr3_aa: CAIRLGRATDTQYF
cdr3_nt: TGTGCCATCAGGCTTGGGAGGGCCACAGATACGCAGTATTTT

v_call: TRBV6-2/TRBV6-3
d_call: TRBD2
j_call: TRBJ2-5
clone_size: -
cdr3_aa: CASSRGGQETQYF
cdr3_nt: TGTGCCAGCAGCCGGGGGGGACAAGAGACCCAGTACTTC

v_call: TRBV6-5
d_call: -
j_call: TRBJ2-5
clone_size: -
cdr3_aa: CASTNGGTQETQYF
cdr3_nt: TGTGCCAGCACTAACGGGGGAACTCAAGAGACCCAGTACTTC

v_call: TRBV30
d_call: -
j_call: TRBJ1-1
clone_size: -
cdr3_aa: CAWRPAQLLYMNTEAFF
cdr3_nt: TGTGCCTGGAGACCGGCACAGCTACTTTATATGAACACTGAAGCTTTCTTT

v_call: TRBV6-2/TRBV6-3
d_call: TRBD2
j_call: TRBJ2-3
clone_size: -
cdr3_aa: CASSYLPLAGDRDTQYF
cdr3_nt: TGTGCCAGCAGTTACCTCCCCCTAGCGGGGGACAGAGATACGCAGTATTTT

v_call: TRBV11-2
d_call: -
j_call: TRBJ1-3
clone_size: -
cdr3_aa: CASSGPSGNTIYF
cdr3_nt: TGTGCCAGCAGCGGACCTTCTGGAAACACCATATATTTT

v_call: TRBV7-8
d_call: TRBD1
j_call: TRBJ2-7
clone_size: once
cdr3_aa: CASILRPGQGREQYF
cdr3_nt: TGTGCCAGCATCCTGCGACCGGGACAGGGTCGCGAGCAGTACTTC

v_call: TRBV3-1/TRBV3-2
d_call: -
j_call: TRBJ1-4
clone_size: -
cdr3_aa: CASSLEGGNEKLFF
cdr3_nt: TGTGCCAGCAGCCTAGAGGGGGGGAATGAAAAACTGTTTTTT